This TCR beta chain was captured by sequencing in a study of blood T cell repertoires in COVID-19. In the study overall: Samples came from the United States, Italy and Spain, spanning acute and convalescent COVID-19. Sources were T cells, B-cell-depleted T cells, or PBMCs; the material itself was cDNA or gDNA.

In the authors' workflow: Scientists estimated how many nucleated cells there were by amplifying reference gene primers. TCRdb's copy holds only in-frame clones and misses some; the assay was immunoSEQ multiplex PCR. Clone size and V and J calls were adopted from that table, with D and trimming inferred from the DNA. This sample yields about 210,000 clones, of which 84% are seen a single time; less than 8% belongs to the top ten. This TCR came from a woman aged 45 to 65 with active or convalescent COVID-19. The sequenced material came from peripheral blood.

The CDR3 coding sequence is TGTGCCAGCAGCTTCCAGGGGGGATTGGGAGATACGCAGTATTTT. The encoded protein is CASSFQGGLGDTQYF. V and J are TRBV11-1 and TRBJ2-3; D might be TRBD1 (7 bases). V lost 3 bases and J 5 bases, leaving 15 bases between the germline ends. The CDR3 consists of 15 residues. Germline V CDR1 and CDR2: SGHAT, FQDESV (reference sequence).